A selection of T cell receptor beta chains follows, all from one sample in a study of lymphopenia after photon versus proton radiotherapy. Assay used: immunoSEQ multiplex PCR; TCRdb lists only in-frame clones, some missing. The sample carries more than 45,000 clones, around 84% recorded once. The material was peripheral blood, obtained from a patient treated with proton-based radiotherapy. Receptors originate from a man aged 60 to 69 with pancreatic cancer. Each CDR3 is given with its conserved first and last residue. The order of the fields is J gene, V gene, clone size, D gene, CDR3 DNA, CDR3 protein. The D gene is left open where the match is weak. Clone size appears in some rows only: once, few, many, or a class for an expanded clone.

j_call: TRBJ2-3; v_call: TRBV6-4; clone_size: .; d_call: TRBD1; cdr3_nt: TGTGCCAGCAGTCTCGACAGGGGGCTTTCCACAGATACGCAGTATTTT; cdr3_aa: CASSLDRGLSTDTQYF
j_call: TRBJ1-5; v_call: TRBV18; clone_size: .; d_call: .; cdr3_nt: TGTGCCAGCTCACAAACAAGCAATCAGCCCCAGCATTTT; cdr3_aa: CASSQTSNQPQHF
j_call: TRBJ1-2; v_call: TRBV2; clone_size: .; d_call: TRBD1; cdr3_nt: TGTGCCAGCAGTGTCGGGACAGGGTTCCATGGCTACACCTTC; cdr3_aa: CASSVGTGFHGYTF
j_call: TRBJ2-3; v_call: TRBV2; clone_size: .; d_call: .; cdr3_nt: TGTGCCAGCAGTGAGGGGTCCGATACGCAGTATTTT; cdr3_aa: CASSEGSDTQYF
j_call: TRBJ1-2; v_call: TRBV19; clone_size: .; d_call: .; cdr3_nt: TGTGCCAGTACCTCATATTTAACGACTGAAGACTATGGCTACACCTTC; cdr3_aa: CASTSYLTTEDYGYTF
j_call: TRBJ2-3; v_call: TRBV10-3; clone_size: once; d_call: .; cdr3_nt: TGTGCCATCAGTGAAGGCGGCCCAATCACAGATACGCAGTATTTT; cdr3_aa: CAISEGGPITDTQYF
j_call: TRBJ2-2; v_call: TRBV27; clone_size: .; d_call: .; cdr3_nt: TGTGCCAGCAGTTCCCACCCGGGACTTAACACCGGGGAGCTGTTTTTT; cdr3_aa: CASSSHPGLNTGELFF
j_call: TRBJ2-4; v_call: TRBV28; clone_size: .; d_call: TRBD1; cdr3_nt: TGTGCCAGCAGGGGACAGGGTTTCGCAAACATTCAGTACTTC; cdr3_aa: CASRGQGFANIQYF
j_call: TRBJ1-5; v_call: TRBV10-3; clone_size: .; d_call: .; cdr3_nt: TGTGCCATCAGGGGGGATTGGGGGCAGCCCCAGCATTTT; cdr3_aa: CAIRGDWGQPQHF
j_call: TRBJ1-2; v_call: TRBV7-7; clone_size: few; d_call: TRBD1; cdr3_nt: TGTGCTAGCAGCACGGACAGGGGCTATGGCTACACCTTC; cdr3_aa: CASSTDRGYGYTF
j_call: TRBJ2-7; v_call: TRBV7-8; clone_size: .; d_call: .; cdr3_nt: TGTGCCAGCAGCTTTTCCCCTAGGAACGAGCAGTACTTC; cdr3_aa: CASSFSPRNEQYF
j_call: TRBJ1-2; v_call: TRBV10-3; clone_size: .; d_call: TRBD1; cdr3_nt: TGTGCCATCAGCCCGAACCCCGGGACAGGGGGAACAAACTATGGCTACACCTTC; cdr3_aa: CAISPNPGTGGTNYGYTF
j_call: TRBJ1-3; v_call: TRBV28; clone_size: .; d_call: .; cdr3_nt: TGTGCCAGCAGTTTGACCTGGGCTGGAAACACCATATATTTT; cdr3_aa: CASSLTWAGNTIYF
j_call: TRBJ2-1; v_call: TRBV7-6; clone_size: once; d_call: .; cdr3_nt: TGTGCCAGCAGCCCCCAACCAGTTGGGAATGAGCAGTTCTTC; cdr3_aa: CASSPQPVGNEQFF
j_call: TRBJ1-1; v_call: TRBV2; clone_size: once; d_call: .; cdr3_nt: TGTGCTAATCCTACTACAGGTTCGAACACTGAAGCTTTCTTT; cdr3_aa: CANPTTGSNTEAFF
j_call: TRBJ1-2; v_call: TRBV5-1; clone_size: .; d_call: .; cdr3_nt: TGCGCCAGCAGCCCGCAGGTCTCCAACTATGGCTACACCTTC; cdr3_aa: CASSPQVSNYGYTF
j_call: TRBJ1-1; v_call: TRBV5-4; clone_size: .; d_call: TRBD1; cdr3_nt: TGTGCCAGCAGCCGAGACAGGGCTGAAGCTTTCTTT; cdr3_aa: CASSRDRAEAFF
j_call: TRBJ2-5; v_call: TRBV10-3; clone_size: .; d_call: .; cdr3_nt: TGTGCCATCAGCGAGTACAGGGCCCAAGAGACCCAGTACTTC; cdr3_aa: CAISEYRAQETQYF
j_call: TRBJ2-5; v_call: TRBV6-1; clone_size: once; d_call: TRBD1; cdr3_nt: TGTGCCAGCAGTGCTGGGACAGGGGCTGAGACCCAGTACTTC; cdr3_aa: CASSAGTGAETQYF
j_call: TRBJ2-1; v_call: TRBV7-9; clone_size: .; d_call: TRBD2; cdr3_nt: TGTGCCAGCAGCAAAGGCGGCGGGGGTCAGCCCAATGAGCAGTTCTTC; cdr3_aa: CASSKGGGGQPNEQFF
j_call: TRBJ2-1; v_call: TRBV4-2; clone_size: .; d_call: .; cdr3_nt: TGTGCCAGCAGCCAAGATTGGGACCTAGACAATGAGCAGTTCTTC; cdr3_aa: CASSQDWDLDNEQFF
j_call: TRBJ1-1; v_call: TRBV27; clone_size: .; d_call: .; cdr3_nt: TGTGCCAGCAGTTACAACCCAGGGACTGAAGCTTTCTTT; cdr3_aa: CASSYNPGTEAFF
j_call: TRBJ2-7; v_call: TRBV28; clone_size: .; d_call: .; cdr3_nt: TGTGCCAGCGAGCAGAGACTAGGCCGTTTATACTTC; cdr3_aa: CASEQRLGRLYF
j_call: TRBJ1-2; v_call: TRBV6-5; clone_size: .; d_call: .; cdr3_nt: TGTGCCAGCAGTTACGCGGGGGGAGCCTACACCTTC; cdr3_aa: CASSYAGGAYTF